One and the same sample provided the 14 T cell receptor beta chains below, sequenced in a study of CD8 T cells in Susac syndrome. Random hexamers were used to reverse transcribe the RNA input (roughly 0.5 to 1 ug). A single record per CDR3 protein comes from TCRdb applying MiXCR to the immunoSEQ multiplex PCR reads. The sample yields about 100,000 distinct CDR3 sequences, approximately 95% seen once. The sequenced sample consisted of CD8+ T cells from PBMCs. These receptors came from a human donor with Susac syndrome.

The V gene is TRBV6-2 or TRBV6-3, the J gene TRBJ2-3; the match to TRBD2 covers 9 bases. The V gene's germline CDR1 is MNHEY and CDR2 SVGEGT. With V trimmed by 7 bases and J by 2 bases, 7 bases remained unmatched. The CDR3 is 15 amino acids. The CDR3 loop is CASKNQRGDTDTQYF. CDR3 coding DNA: TGTGCCAGCAAAAACCAGCGGGGGGACACAGATACGCAGTATTTT.

V usage is TRBV5-1 and J usage is TRBJ2-3; D gene unclear. The V end was cut by 0 bases, the J end by 0 bases, with 11 bases between. Germline loops: CDR1 SGHRS, CDR2 YFSETQ. CDR3 length: 16 amino acids. The CDR3 protein is CASSLAGMGSTDTQYF. The CDR3 DNA follows: TGCGCCAGCAGCTTGGCCGGTATGGGAAGCACAGATACGCAGTATTTT.

The CDR3 DNA reads as TGTGCCACTAGCCAGGGACTAGTTCGTAATGAGCAGTTCTTC. Translated, it gives CATSQGLVRNEQFF. This sequence joins TRBV2 and TRBJ2-1, with TRBD2 identical over 8 bases. The V gene's germline CDR1 is SNHLY and CDR2 FYNNEI. Losses at the gene ends were 10 bases for V and 7 bases for J; bases not matched to a gene: 12. This CDR3 has 14 residues.

The chain couples TRBV19 to TRBJ2-3; no clear D gene. The germline gives CDR1 LNHDA, CDR2 SQIVND (reference sequence). V lost 8 bases and J 6 bases, leaving 15 bases between the germline ends. The CDR3 contains 13 residues. The CDR3 nucleotides are TGTGCCAGTGCAGTTGGTGTCGGGGATACGCAGTATTTT. It codes for CASAVGVGDTQYF. The complete variable domain, with remaining parts taken from reference TRBV19 and TRBJ2-3, reads DGGITQSPKYLFRKEGQNVTLSCEQNLNHDAMYWYRQDPGQGLRLIYYSQIVNDFQKGDIAEGYSVSREKKESFPLTVTSAQKNPTAFYLCASAVGVGDTQYFGPGTRLTVL.

The chain combines TRBV24-1 with TRBJ2-3; D remains unclear. V lost 9 bases and J 3 bases, leaving 12 bases between the germline ends. Germline CDR1 KGHDR, CDR2 SFDVKD. The CDR3 extends over 13 amino acids. CDR3 DNA: TGTGCCACCTATGACCCAAGGACAGATACGCAGTATTTT. Translation: CATYDPRTDTQYF.

V usage is TRBV28 and J usage is TRBJ2-7; TRBD1 matches 10 bases. The germline CDR1 and CDR2 sequences are MDHEN and SYDVKM. The CDR3 runs to 14 residues. With 11 bases clipped from V and 1 base from J, the junction kept 8 bases outside the gene matches. CDR3 in amino acids: CAGPRDRGSYEQYF. CDR3 DNA: TGTGCCGGGCCCCGGGACAGGGGTTCCTACGAGCAGTACTTC. The whole variable domain, remainder taken from reference TRBV28 and TRBJ2-7, is DVKVTQSSRYLVKRTGEKVFLECVQDMDHENMFWYRQDPGLGLRLIYFSYDVKMKEKGDIPEGYSVSREKKERFSLILESASTNQTSMYLCAGPRDRGSYEQYFGPGTRLTVT.

The J gene is TRBJ2-5, the V gene TRBV13; D is unclear. This CDR3 is 15 amino acids long. CDR1 and CDR2 (germline): PRHDT, FYEKMQ (reference sequence). Trimming cost V 1 base and J 2 bases, with 11 bases left between them. The CDR3 DNA is TGTGCCAGCAGCTTAGCAACAAGGGTTCAAGAGACCCAGTACTTC. This translates into CASSLATRVQETQYF.

V and J are TRBV28 and TRBJ1-2; no clear D. Germline V lookup: CDR1 MDHEN, CDR2 SYDVKM. The V gene lost 6 bases and the J gene lost 4 bases, with 9 bases spanning the gap. CDR3 size: 12 residues. The CDR3 reads CASRQLIYGYTF. Written as DNA, the CDR3 is TGTGCCAGCAGACAACTGATCTATGGCTACACCTTC.

This chain links TRBV27 with TRBJ2-3, with 9 bases fitting TRBD1. The ends lost 6 bases at V and 6 bases at J; junction bases unmatched: 13. Germline CDR1 reads MNHEY; CDR2 reads SMNVEV (reference sequence). This CDR3 is 16 amino acids long. The CDR3 sequence is CASRPLTGTGPDTQYF. Written as DNA, the CDR3 is TGTGCCAGCAGGCCACTTACCGGGACAGGGCCCGATACGCAGTATTTT.

The genes are TRBV3-1 and TRBJ2-5; D perhaps matches TRBD1 (6 bases). V was shortened by 4 bases and J by 4 bases, with 13 bases between the two germline ends. The CDR3 spans 14 residues. Germline V gene sequence: CDR1 LGHDT, CDR2 YNNKEL (reference sequence). The CDR3 sequence: CASSLWGPGETQYF. Here the CDR3 DNA reads TGTGCCAGCAGCCTTTGGGGGCCTGGAGAGACCCAGTACTTC.

This CDR3 is CASGESNTEAFF. DNA of the CDR3: TGTGCCAGCGGGGAAAGCAACACTGAAGCTTTCTTT. V and J are TRBV9 and TRBJ1-1, with D unresolved. Germline V gene sequence: CDR1 SGDLS, CDR2 YYNGEE. V lost 7 bases to trimming and J lost 2 bases, with 9 bases between them. The CDR3 consists of 12 residues.

This chain joins TRBV28 and TRBJ2-5; 7 nucleotides align to TRBD2. The CDR3 covers 15 residues. V gave up 1 base and J gave up 5 bases; unmatched junction bases: 7. Germline V gene lookup returns CDR1 MDHEN and CDR2 SYDVKM. In nucleotides, the CDR3 is TGTGCCAGCAGTTTATCTGCGGGAGCTGGGGAGACCCAGTACTTC. It codes for CASSLSAGAGETQYF. Variable domain in full (rest from reference TRBV28 and TRBJ2-5): DVKVTQSSRYLVKRTGEKVFLECVQDMDHENMFWYRQDPGLGLRLIYFSYDVKMKEKGDIPEGYSVSREKKERFSLILESASTNQTSMYLCASSLSAGAGETQYFGPGTRLLVL.

This rearrangement joins TRBV11-2 to TRBJ2-3; 12 nucleotides line up with TRBD2. Germline V gives CDR1 SGHAT, CDR2 FQNNGV. The CDR3 loop spans 16 amino acids. J gave up 2 bases and V 5 bases, and 5 bases lay outside the gene matches. CDR3 DNA sequence: TGTGCCAGCAGCCCTCGGACTAGCGGGGCCACAGATACGCAGTATTTT. Its protein product is CASSPRTSGATDTQYF.

This clonotype has just a few counts. The rearrangement links TRBV3-1 to TRBJ2-1, with D uncertain. The CDR3 totals 12 residues. Trimming took off 5 bases at V and 6 bases at J, with 8 bases between the two ends. Per germline, CDR1 LGHDT and CDR2 YNNKEL (reference sequence). Written as DNA, the CDR3 is TGTGCCAGCAGCGTCCGGCCCAATGAGCAGTTCTTC. Residues: CASSVRPNEQFF.